This is a list of T cell receptor beta chains from one sample in a study of shared clonotypes between healthy human individuals. TCRdb's table, derived via immunoSEQ multiplex PCR, lists solely in-frame clones and lacks some. Found here are under 550,000 clones, around 96% of them singletons; the top ten hold roughly 0.06%. Sequencing used naive CD4+ T cells sorted from blood. These TCRs come from a woman aged 30 to 39 in good health. Both conserved end residues are trimmed from each CDR3. Fields, in order: CDR3 protein, J gene, V gene, clone size. The listing skips clone size in some rows; elsewhere it reads once, few, many or a size class.

ASNGWLSSGANVLT | TRBJ2-6 | TRBV11-2 | .
ASSPQNSFSGANVLT | TRBJ2-6 | TRBV18 | .
ASSDVSSNQPQH | TRBJ1-5 | TRBV10-2 | .
ASSLDRGGTGNYGYT | TRBJ1-2 | TRBV7-7 | .
STFRAGGPYNEQF | TRBJ2-1 | TRBV29-1 | .
ASSVGPVGEKLF | TRBJ1-4 | TRBV9 | .
ASTLTPGGNYGYT | TRBJ1-2 | TRBV28 | once
ASSLVGSKETQY | TRBJ2-5 | TRBV7-9 | .
ASSLTTGGSYNEQF | TRBJ2-1 | TRBV25-1 | .
ASSIVDTGELF | TRBJ2-2 | TRBV19 | .
ASSQAFGGPNRYT | TRBJ1-2 | TRBV14 | .